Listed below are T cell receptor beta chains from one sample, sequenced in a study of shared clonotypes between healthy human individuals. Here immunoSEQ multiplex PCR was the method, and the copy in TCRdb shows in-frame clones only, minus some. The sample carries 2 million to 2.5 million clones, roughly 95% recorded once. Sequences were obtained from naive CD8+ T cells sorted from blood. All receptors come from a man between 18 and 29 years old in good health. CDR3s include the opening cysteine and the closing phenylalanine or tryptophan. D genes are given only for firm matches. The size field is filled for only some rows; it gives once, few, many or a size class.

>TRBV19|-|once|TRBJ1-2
CASSAGPSDYGYTF
TGTGCCAGTAGTGCGGGACCTTCTGACTATGGCTACACCTTC
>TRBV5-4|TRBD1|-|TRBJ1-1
CASSQGVGTEAFF
TGTGCCAGCAGTCAGGGGGTTGGGACTGAAGCTTTCTTT
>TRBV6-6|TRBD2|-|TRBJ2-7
CASSPGLAAALYEQYF
TGTGCCAGCAGCCCTGGACTAGCGGCCGCTCTCTACGAGCAGTACTTC
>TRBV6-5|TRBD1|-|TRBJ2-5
CASSPQTGDTETQYF
TGTGCCAGCAGTCCCCAGACAGGGGACACAGAGACCCAGTACTTC
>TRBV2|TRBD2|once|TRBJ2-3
CASSVVAGAADTQYF
TGTGCCAGCAGTGTGGTAGCGGGGGCTGCAGATACGCAGTATTTT
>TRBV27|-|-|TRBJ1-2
CASSPGQTYGYTF
TGTGCCAGCAGCCCAGGACAGACTTATGGCTACACCTTC
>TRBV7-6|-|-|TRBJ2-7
CASSPRGSGVYEQYF
TGTGCCAGCAGCCCCCGCGGCAGTGGGGTCTACGAGCAGTACTTC
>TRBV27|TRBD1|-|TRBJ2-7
CASSSSTGAVVYEQYF
TGTGCCAGCAGTTCCTCGACAGGGGCCGTTGTCTACGAGCAGTACTTC
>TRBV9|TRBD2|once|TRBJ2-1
CASSATFARTSGLRNEQFF
TGTGCCAGCAGCGCGACGTTTGCCCGGACTAGCGGTTTAAGGAATGAGCAGTTCTTC
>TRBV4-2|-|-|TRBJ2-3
CASSHQGGGDADTQYF
TGTGCCAGCAGCCACCAAGGGGGGGGCGACGCAGATACGCAGTATTTT